Listed below are T cell receptor beta chains from one sample, sequenced in a study of blood T cell repertoires in COVID-19. Assay used: immunoSEQ multiplex PCR; TCRdb lists only in-frame clones, some missing. The table has 280,000 or so clones, 85% to 90% seen once. The sample taken for sequencing was PBMCs or T cells enriched from blood (not recorded which). Receptors were obtained from a woman aged 18-29 years with acute COVID-19. CDR3s include the opening cysteine and the closing phenylalanine or tryptophan. D genes are given only for firm matches. Size is stated for part of the rows, as once, few or many counts, or as a class when the clone is expanded.

d_call	clone_size	v_call	j_call	cdr3_aa	cdr3_nt
-	-	TRBV7-9	TRBJ1-2	CASSVDTYGYTF	TGTGCCAGCAGCGTAGACACCTATGGCTACACCTTC
TRBD1	-	TRBV27	TRBJ1-1	CASKRDSALSWGAFF	TGTGCCAGCAAACGGGACAGCGCTCTAAGTTGGGGAGCTTTCTTT
-	-	TRBV2	TRBJ1-5	CASSLQGNQPQHF	TGTGCCAGCAGTCTGCAGGGTAATCAGCCCCAGCATTTT
-	-	TRBV15	TRBJ2-1	CATSRVAAYNEQFF	TGTGCCACCAGCAGAGTAGCGGCATACAATGAGCAGTTCTTC
-	-	TRBV5-1	TRBJ2-7	CASSLDSSGLTYEQYF	TGCGCCAGCAGCTTGGATAGCAGCGGGCTTACCTACGAGCAGTACTTC
TRBD1	-	TRBV6-5	TRBJ1-5	CASSYSRRGQDLQHF	TGTGCCAGCAGTTACTCGAGAAGGGGGCAGGATCTACAGCATTTT
-	few	TRBV10-3	TRBJ1-6	CAISDRDYNSPLHF	TGTGCCATCAGTGACAGGGACTATAATTCACCCCTCCACTTT
TRBD1	-	TRBV19	TRBJ1-1	CASTAQGAKANTEAFF	TGTGCCAGTACCGCCCAGGGGGCAAAGGCGAACACTGAAGCTTTCTTT
-	-	TRBV19	TRBJ1-6	CASSAQGTQNSPLHF	TGTGCCAGTAGTGCGCAAGGGACTCAAAATTCACCCCTCCACTTT
TRBD1	-	TRBV7-2	TRBJ1-2	CASSRDRGYGYTF	TGTGCCAGCAGTCGGGACAGGGGATATGGCTACACCTTC